What follows are 22 T cell receptor beta chains derived from one specimen sequenced in a study of CXCR3-negative and CXCR3-positive naive CD8 T cells. Researchers prepared the TRB cDNA libraries using 5' RACE with UMI labels. TCRdb reprocessed the 5' RACE reads and stores each CDR3 protein as one record, lacking DNA. The sample table sets out 65,000 to 90,000 distinct CDR3 sequences. Study findings and constraints: The study found more hydrophobic TRB CDR3s in CXCR3-positive naive cells than in CXCR3-negative naive cells.

Antigens of these TCRs are unknown. The sequenced sample consisted of naive CXCR3+ CD8+ T cells from blood. Subset described: CD45RO-CCR7+CD27+CD95- naive CD8+ T cells expressing CXCR3 (TNR3+). Source of these receptors: a human donor in good health. Some clones in this sample may be carry-over from other donors' samples.

This chain uses TRBV4-2 with TRBJ2-1; TCRdb's D gene call, TRBD1, goes unchecked for lack of DNA. The CDR3 has 19 amino acids. Germline assignment: CDR1 LGHNA and CDR2 YNFKEQ. CDR3 amino acids: CASSPGEGAPDFGYNEQFF.

The chain combines TRBV27 with TRBJ2-1; checking the TCRdb D call of TRBD2 is not possible without DNA. Germline CDR1 reads MNHEY; CDR2 reads SMNVEV (reference sequence). This CDR3 has 14 amino acids. CDR3: CASSLGTSSNEQFF.

The chain has TRBV12-3 or TRBV12-4 and TRBJ2-7; TCRdb's D call of TRBD1 is untestable without DNA. The CDR3 contains 18 residues. The CDR3 loop reads CASSHGTGGLVGSYEQYF.

V is TRBV6-5 and J is TRBJ2-3; TCRdb outputs TRBD1, but without DNA this stays unchecked. This CDR3 has 14 residues. Germline-derived CDR1 and CDR2 are MNHEY and SVGAGI. CDR3 region: CASSYSPGSDTQYF.

The chain employs TRBV27 and TRBJ2-5. CDR3 length equals 13 residues. Germline V gene lookup returns CDR1 MNHEY and CDR2 SMNVEV (reference sequence). CDR3 sequence: CASSLSSAETQYF.

This chain links TRBV5-1 with TRBJ2-1; TCRdb's D gene call, TRBD2, goes unchecked for lack of DNA. The CDR3 consists of 15 residues. The germline CDR1 and CDR2 sequences are SGHRS and YFSETQ. This CDR3 reads CASSASGGGYNEQFF.

This chain joins TRBV28 and TRBJ2-7; TCRdb designates TRBD2, a call that cannot be tested without DNA. This CDR3 comprises 19 residues. The V gene's germline CDR1 is MDHEN and CDR2 SYDVKM. This CDR3 reads CASSLAPGTSGSRSYELYF.

The chain couples TRBV4-2 to TRBJ2-7; TCRdb's D call of TRBD1 is untestable without DNA. The CDR3 length is 16 residues. From germline, CDR1 is LGHNA and CDR2 YNFKEQ. The CDR3 region is CASSQDLVGGGDEQYF.

This CDR3 reads CSASDRATSTYEQYF. The chain joins TRBV20-1 to TRBJ2-7; TCRdb proposes TRBD1, but this gene call is untestable without DNA. This CDR3 is built from 15 residues. The germline V gene has CDR1 DFQATT and CDR2 SNEGSKA (reference sequence).

This chain connects TRBV21-1 to TRBJ2-7; TCRdb reports TRBD2, a call that lacks DNA to check it against. TRBV21-1 is assigned pseudogene status. The CDR3 totals 16 residues. The chain's CDR3 is CASSKVEGREYLLQYF.

The rearrangement joins TRBV5-1 to TRBJ2-1; the D gene TCRdb calls, TRBD1, cannot be checked with no DNA. There are 15 residues in the CDR3. In germline, CDR1 is SGHRS, CDR2 YFSETQ. CDR3 residues: CASSFSRGGYNEQFF.

The chain recombines TRBV7-9 with TRBJ1-1; TCRdb's D gene call, TRBD1, goes unchecked for lack of DNA. The CDR3 has 13 amino acids. Germline CDR1 is SEHNR and CDR2 is FQNEAQ (reference sequence). The CDR3 is CASSTGLNTEAFF.

The rearrangement uses TRBV20-1 and TRBJ1-1; TCRdb selects TRBD1, and the lack of DNA leaves this call unchecked. CDR1 is DFQATT, CDR2 SNEGSKA, per germline (reference sequence). CDR3 length: 15 residues. The CDR3 reads CSARDLTAGDTEAFF.

This rearrangement joins TRBV4-3 to TRBJ1-6; TCRdb's D gene call, TRBD1, goes unchecked for lack of DNA. The CDR3 consists of 16 residues. Germline CDR1 reads LGHNA; CDR2 reads YSLEER. The CDR3 spells CASSQEGVTGGSPLHF.

The rearrangement uses TRBV19 and TRBJ2-7; TCRdb names TRBD1, which stays unverified in the absence of DNA. CDR1 is LNHDA and CDR2 is SQIVND in the germline V gene (reference sequence). The CDR3 is 16 amino acids. This CDR3 reads CASSNPRGTLPYEQYF.

The genes are TRBV6-2 or TRBV6-3 and TRBJ2-7. CDR3 length: 14 residues. Germline V gene lookup returns CDR1 MNHEY and CDR2 SVGEGT. The CDR3 protein is CASSYVGAFSEQYF.

This chain connects TRBV29-1 to TRBJ2-1; with no DNA, the TCRdb D assignment of TRBD1 cannot be verified. Per germline, CDR1 SQVTM and CDR2 ANQGSEA. The CDR3 length is 16 residues. CDR3 region: CSDELALQGSPNEQFF.

The gene calls are TRBV7-2 and TRBJ1-1. This CDR3 has 14 amino acids. Looked up from germline, CDR1 is SGHTA and CDR2 is FQGNSA. The CDR3 loop reads CASSLGARNIEAFF.

CDR3 in amino acids: CASSQIENQPQHF. The chain joins TRBV27 to TRBJ1-5. Germline V gene sequence: CDR1 MNHEY, CDR2 SMNVEV (reference sequence). CDR3 size: 13 residues.

The chain carries TRBV29-1 and TRBJ1-2. From germline, CDR1 is SQVTM and CDR2 ANQGSEA. The CDR3 sequence is 12 residues long. CDR3 residues: CSVENYSYGYTF.

The V gene is TRBV5-5, the J gene TRBJ1-2; the TCRdb D gene call, TRBD1, has no DNA to confirm it. CDR3 length: 16 residues. Germline CDR1 SGHKS, CDR2 YYEKEE (reference sequence). The CDR3 here is CASNLEVGQAAGGYTF. Combining the CDR3 with reference TRBV5-5 and TRBJ1-2 gives the whole variable domain DAGVTQSPTHLIKTRGQQVTLRCSPISGHKSVSWYQQVLGQGPQFIFQYYEKEERGRGNFPDRFSARQFPNYSSELNVNALLLGDSALYLCASNLEVGQAAGGYTFGSGTRLTVV.

V and J are TRBV25-1 and TRBJ1-1. The CDR3 is made up of 16 amino acids. Germline V gene data show CDR1 as MGHDK and CDR2 as SYGVNS. This CDR3 reads CASSELLGGENTEAFF.